The 13 T cell receptor beta chains below were found in one sample sequenced in a study of CD8+CD57+ T cells in acquired aplastic anemia. Profiling of TCR beta VDJ combinations and CDR3 sequences used genomic DNA as template. TCRdb redid the calling of the reads with MiXCR, one entry per CDR3 protein. The repertoire holds hundreds of thousands of distinct CDR3 sequences, with about two thirds as singletons. The material sequenced was sorted CD4+, CD8+, or CD8+CD57+ T cells (not recorded which) from PBMCs. These receptors were collected from a human donor in good health, serving as a control.

In this sample, this clonotype turned up many times. The rearrangement joins TRBV7-3 to TRBJ2-5, with D hard to call. The CDR3 is made up of 14 amino acids. The germline CDR1 and CDR2 sequences are SGHTA and FQGTGA. Trimming took off 1 base at V and 2 bases at J, with 8 bases between the two ends. The CDR3 sequence is CASSLSRDQETQYF. The CDR3 DNA is TGTGCCAGCAGCTTAAGTAGGGATCAAGAGACCCAGTACTTC.

This clonotype was seen at least ten times. The chain uses TRBV6-5 and TRBJ1-3; weak D call: TRBD1 (6 bases). Germline-derived CDR1 and CDR2 are MNHEY and SVGAGI. The V end was cut by 6 bases, the J end by 2 bases, with 11 bases between. CDR3 length equals 14 residues. The CDR3 protein is CASSLDSTGNTIYF. The CDR3 bases are TGTGCCAGCAGCTTGGACAGTACTGGAAACACCATATATTTT.

The chain has TRBV9 and TRBJ2-2; TRBD2 matches at 7 bases. The CDR3 contains 15 residues. V lost 2 bases and J lost 6; bases outside the gene matches: 7. Per the germline V gene, CDR1 is SGDLS and CDR2 is YYNGEE. In DNA form, the CDR3 reads TGTGCCAGCAGCGTCAATTGGGGGGGGGCCGGGGAGCTGTTTTTT. Its translation: CASSVNWGGAGELFF.

The gene calls are TRBV12-3 or TRBV12-4 and TRBJ2-5; TRBD2 matches 10 bases. V shed 5 bases, J shed 10 bases, and the junction held 16 bases outside the gene matches. The CDR3 contains 16 residues. The CDR3 reads CASSDSLAGPQEHQYF. The DNA of the CDR3 is TGTGCCAGCAGTGATTCACTAGCGGGGCCGCAAGAGCACCAGTACTTC.

This clonotype was seen many times. The chain recombines TRBV5-5 with TRBJ1-6; D may be TRBD1 (5 bases). Per germline, CDR1 SGHKS and CDR2 YYEKEE (reference sequence). The CDR3 loop spans 18 amino acids. Trimming removed 1 base from V and 0 bases from J, with 14 bases in between. CDR3 sequence: CASSLSSGGSSYNSPLHF. The CDR3 region has the DNA TGTGCCAGCAGCTTGTCCTCTGGGGGAAGCTCCTATAATTCACCCCTCCACTTT. The full variable domain, with the rest looked up from reference TRBV5-5 and TRBJ1-6, is DAGVTQSPTHLIKTRGQQVTLRCSPISGHKSVSWYQQVLGQGPQFIFQYYEKEERGRGNFPDRFSARQFPNYSSELNVNALLLGDSALYLCASSLSSGGSSYNSPLHFGNGTRLTVT.

The J gene is TRBJ2-5, the V gene TRBV7-3; 11 positions agree with TRBD2. The CDR3 is 15 amino acids. Germline V gives CDR1 SGHTA, CDR2 FQGTGA. V lost 3 bases to trimming and J lost 14 bases; unmatched junction nucleotides: 14. For the CDR3, the DNA is TGTGCCAGCAGCTTCCGACTAGCGGGACGATGGGGCCGCTACTTC. Amino acid sequence: CASSFRLAGRWGRYF.

The chain links TRBV9 to TRBJ2-1, with 11 bases matching TRBD2. The germline V gene has CDR1 SGDLS and CDR2 YYNGEE. Trimming cost V 5 bases and J 14 bases; bases outside gene matches: 15. The CDR3 spans 15 residues. The CDR3 nucleotides read TGTGCCAGCAGTTCGGGGACGACTAGCGGGGTCGACGAGTTCTTC. Protein: CASSSGTTSGVDEFF. The complete variable domain, with remaining parts taken from reference TRBV9 and TRBJ2-1, reads DSGVTQTPKHLITATGQRVTLRCSPRSGDLSVYWYQQSLDQGLQFLIQYYNGEERAKGNILERFSAQQFPDLHSELNLSSLELGDSALYFCASSSGTTSGVDEFFGPGTRLTVL.

This clonotype was picked up one time. The chain employs TRBV7-2 and TRBJ1-6; D may be TRBD1 (6 bases). Germline V CDR1 and CDR2: SGHTA, FQGNSA. V gave up 3 bases and J gave up 11 bases, with 17 bases separating them. The CDR3 contains 15 residues. The CDR3 DNA reads as TGTGCCAGCAGCTTGTTGGGGGCGGTGAGGACACCCCTCCACTTT. Residues: CASSLLGAVRTPLHF.

The genes are TRBV5-4 and TRBJ2-1, with D hard to call. The CDR3 runs 15 residues. The V end lost 5 bases, the J end lost 0 bases, and 12 bases lay between the germline ends. In germline, CDR1 is SGHNT, CDR2 YYREEE (reference sequence). The CDR3 nucleotides are TGTGCCAGCAGTACCGAAAACGGCTCCTACAATGAGCAGTTCTTC. Translating it yields CASSTENGSYNEQFF.

Comments on this clonotype: The conserved final phenylalanine or tryptophan is absent from the CDR3, which likely points to a read error. The DNA is omitted, as the CDR3 cannot be located on it reliably, and the CDR3 follows TCRdb's listing. Here the CDR3 reads CASSAQQETQHV. V usage is TRBV7-6 and J usage is TRBJ2-5. From germline, CDR1 is SGHVS and CDR2 FNYEAQ. The CDR3 extends over 12 residues, inclusive of both ends.

This sequence joins TRBV2 and TRBJ2-1; the D is unclear. V lost 6 bases, J lost 9 bases, and 9 bases lay in between. Per the germline V gene, CDR1 is SNHLY and CDR2 is FYNNEI. The CDR3 contains 11 residues. For the CDR3, the DNA is TGTGCCAGCAGCATGGAAGGTGAGCAGTTCTTC. It yields the protein CASSMEGEQFF.

Ten or more counts support this clonotype. The rearrangement joins TRBV5-6 to TRBJ1-4; D is unresolved. The germline V gene encodes CDR1 SGHDT and CDR2 YYEEEE. V dropped 0 bases and J dropped 5 bases, with 11 bases sitting between them. The CDR3 runs 15 residues. CDR3 region: CASSLAGRQNEKLFF. As DNA, the CDR3 is TGTGCCAGCAGCTTGGCGGGTCGGCAAAATGAAAAACTGTTTTTT.

The chain combines TRBV7-2 with TRBJ1-5; tentative D call: TRBD1 (6 bases). The length of the CDR3 is 15 residues. Germline V gene sequence: CDR1 SGHTA, CDR2 FQGNSA. Trimming shortened V by 6 bases and J by 4 bases, and 16 bases separated the two germline ends. CDR3 in amino acids: CASSQRGGENQPQHF. The CDR3 DNA is TGTGCCAGCAGTCAGAGGGGGGGGGAGAATCAGCCCCAGCATTTT.